The 3 T cell receptor beta chains listed next were all sequenced from one sample in a study of regulatory T cells in long-lasting Graves disease. Library construction for TCR beta used iRepertoire HTBI primers and Arm-PCR of CDR3 regions. Each CDR3 protein is one row after TCRdb ran MiXCR on the multiplex PCR reads. This repertoire shows roughly 500,000 distinct CDR3 sequences, about 14% found once; its top ten account for approximately 17%. The time point denotes: newly diagnosed GD, antithyroid drugs for less than 3 months. PBMC RNA was the source of the TCR library. This sample also belongs to another study, concerning T cells in Graves' hyperthyroidism and ophthalmopathy.

Specimen: peripheral blood mononuclear cells (PBMCs), collected at new diagnosis, from a patient treated with antithyroid drugs. Source of these receptors: a woman in her fifties or sixties with Graves disease.

The chain carries TRBV9 and TRBJ1-3, with D unresolved. V lost 2 bases and J 4 bases, leaving 7 bases between the germline ends. This CDR3 is built from 13 residues. The germline CDR1 and CDR2 sequences are SGDLS and YYNGEE. The chain's CDR3 is CASSVDGGNTIYF. In nucleotides, the CDR3 is TGTGCCAGCAGCGTCGACGGGGGAAACACCATATATTTT. The full variable domain, rest sourced from reference TRBV9 and TRBJ1-3, is DSGVTQTPKHLITATGQRVTLRCSPRSGDLSVYWYQQSLDQGLQFLIQYYNGEERAKGNILERFSAQQFPDLHSELNLSSLELGDSALYFCASSVDGGNTIYFGEGSWLTVV.

J is TRBJ2-3 and V is TRBV29-1; no clear D gene. The length of the CDR3 is 11 residues. V lost 4 bases and J 0 bases, leaving 2 bases between the germline ends. The germline gives CDR1 SQVTM, CDR2 ANQGSEA. CDR3: CSVGSTDTQYF. CDR3 DNA sequence: TGCAGCGTTGGGAGCACAGATACGCAGTATTTT.

The chain has TRBV19 and TRBJ1-2; 7 nucleotides align to TRBD1. The CDR3 totals 14 residues. Germline CDR1 is LNHDA and CDR2 is SQIVND (reference sequence). V shed 4 bases and J 6 bases; nucleotides not matched to a gene: 8. The CDR3 sequence: CASSTNTGENGYTF. CDR3 coding DNA: TGTGCCAGTAGTACAAACACAGGGGAGAATGGCTACACCTTC.